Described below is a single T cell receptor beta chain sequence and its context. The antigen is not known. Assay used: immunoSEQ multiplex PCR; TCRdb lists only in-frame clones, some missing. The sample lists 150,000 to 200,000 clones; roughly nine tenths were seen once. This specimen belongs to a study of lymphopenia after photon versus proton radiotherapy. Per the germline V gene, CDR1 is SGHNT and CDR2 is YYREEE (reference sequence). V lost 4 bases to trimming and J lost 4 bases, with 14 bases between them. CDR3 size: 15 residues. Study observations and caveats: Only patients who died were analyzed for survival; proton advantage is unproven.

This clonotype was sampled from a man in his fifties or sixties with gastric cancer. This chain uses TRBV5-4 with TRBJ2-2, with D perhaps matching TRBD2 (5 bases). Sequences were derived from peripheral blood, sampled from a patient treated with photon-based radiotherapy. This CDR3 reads CASSRDARGTGELFF. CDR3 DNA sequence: TGTGCCAGCAGCCGCGACGCACGGGGCACCGGGGAGCTGTTTTTT.